Below are 8 T cell receptor beta chains sequenced from a single sample in a study of blood T cell repertoires in COVID-19. The table came from immunoSEQ multiplex PCR; TCRdb's copy has only in-frame clones and leaves some out. The table records 50,000 to 60,000 clones, more than 65% of them present only once. The sample was peripheral blood. Receptor source: a man at least 80 years old with COVID-19, enrolled during active disease.

The chain combines TRBV30 with TRBJ1-5; 11 nucleotides line up with TRBD1. V shed 0 bases and J 6 bases; nucleotides not matched to a gene: 4. Germline V gene sequence: CDR1 GTSNPN, CDR2 SVGIG (reference sequence). This CDR3 is built from 15 residues. The CDR3 protein is CAWSVGGTGGQPQHF. The CDR3 DNA sequence: TGTGCCTGGAGTGTAGGTGGGACAGGGGGTCAGCCCCAGCATTTT.

This chain connects TRBV5-4 to TRBJ1-2, with D possibly matching TRBD1 (6 bases). The CDR3 sequence is 13 residues long. Trimming cost V 4 bases and J 8 bases, with 15 bases left between them. CDR1 and CDR2 from the germline V gene are SGHNT and YYREEE (reference sequence). The CDR3 nucleotides read TGTGCCAGCAGCCCAGACAGGTCGGACGGCTACACCTTC. Translation gives CASSPDRSDGYTF.

This chain connects TRBV30 to TRBJ2-3; tentatively, D is TRBD2 (5 bases). The CDR3 covers 13 residues. V dropped 8 bases and J dropped 3 bases, with 15 bases sitting between them. CDR1 is GTSNPN, CDR2 SVGIG, per germline (reference sequence). CDR3 region: CAGARVATDTQYF. For the CDR3, the DNA is TGTGCCGGAGCGAGGGTGGCGACAGATACGCAGTATTTT.

CDR3 DNA: TGTGCCAGCTCAACACAGGGGATGAACACTGAAGCTTTCTTT. This encodes CASSTQGMNTEAFF. The chain links TRBV18 to TRBJ1-1, with 7 bases aligning to TRBD1. Losses at the gene ends were 5 bases for V and 0 bases for J; bases not matched to a gene: 3. Germline V gene sequence: CDR1 KGHSH, CDR2 LQKENI. This CDR3 comprises 14 residues.

The V call is TRBV18, the J call TRBJ1-2; TRBD1 matches 9 bases. Germline values: CDR1 KGHSH, CDR2 LQKENI. The CDR3 is 13 amino acids. With 6 bases clipped from V and 6 bases from J, the junction kept 5 bases outside the gene matches. The chain's CDR3 is CASSPGQGDGYTF. CDR3 nucleotide sequence: TGTGCCAGCTCCCCGGGACAGGGAGATGGCTACACCTTC.

The chain is built from TRBV28 and TRBJ2-2; a possible D gene is TRBD1 (6 bases). The CDR3 loop spans 15 amino acids. Per germline, CDR1 MDHEN and CDR2 SYDVKM. The V end was cut by 7 bases, the J end by 3 bases, with 15 bases between. This CDR3 is CASKDGGTDTGELFF. CDR3 in DNA: TGTGCCAGCAAAGATGGGGGCACGGACACCGGGGAGCTGTTTTTT.

This clone was detected only a few times. The CDR3 spells CASSYLAGSSYEQYV. In DNA, the CDR3 is TGTGCCAGCAGTTACCTAGCGGGATCCTCCTACGAGCAGTACGTC. V is TRBV6-2 or TRBV6-3 and J is TRBJ2-7; 9 bases align to TRBD2. Germline CDR1 MNHEY, CDR2 SVGEGT. The J segment lost 0 bases and the V segment lost 2 bases, leaving 2 bases of the junction unmatched. This CDR3 is built from 15 residues.

This chain connects TRBV7-4 to TRBJ1-4; 7 positions match TRBD1. The CDR3 runs 14 residues. Per germline, CDR1 SGHVT and CDR2 SQSDAQ. V dropped 4 bases and J dropped 3; count of bases not matched to a gene: 2. CDR3 protein: CASSSRGANEKLFF. DNA for the CDR3: TGTGCCAGCAGCTCCAGGGGGGCTAATGAAAAACTGTTTTTT.